The 3 T cell receptor beta chains in this list originate from one sample, sequenced in a study of OX40 agonist ivuxolimab in advanced cancers. The library relied on the immunoSEQ multiplex PCR assay. TCRdb stores this immuneACCESS table with in-frame sequences only. Part of the clones is absent; in the studies checked, under half of the shortfall reflects unresolved V genes, and no reason is known for the rest. This sample comprises roughly 93,000 clones, approximately 80% of them detected only once. The top ten constitute roughly 5% of the sample. The specimen was CD4+ or CD8+ T cells sorted from blood, collected in a trial of the OX40 agonist ivuxolimab. The receptors were gathered from an adult with an advanced solid tumor such as melanoma, head and neck, liver or kidney cancer.

J is TRBJ1-2 and V is TRBV29-1; D call uncertain. The CDR3 runs to 14 residues. From germline, CDR1 is SQVTM and CDR2 ANQGSEA. V lost 6 bases, J lost 0 bases, and 14 bases lay in between. The chain's CDR3 is CSVPWTAANYGYTF. CDR3 sequence (DNA): TGCAGCGTGCCTTGGACTGCAGCTAACTATGGCTACACCTTC.

V gene TRBV7-8 combines with J gene TRBJ2-3, with D perhaps matching TRBD1 (5 bases). Germline-derived CDR1 and CDR2 are SGHVS and FQNEAQ. This CDR3 is built from 15 residues. V was pared by 5 bases and J by 0 bases, with 12 bases between. This CDR3 reads CASSPIDRSTDTQYF. For the CDR3, the DNA is TGTGCCAGCAGCCCCATAGACAGAAGCACAGATACGCAGTATTTT.

V is TRBV5-4 and J is TRBJ1-3; D unclear. This CDR3 has 15 amino acids. Germline loops: CDR1 SGHNT, CDR2 YYREEE (reference sequence). Between the trimmed V and J ends, which lost 0 bases and 4 bases, there was a span of 11 bases. In nucleotides, the CDR3 is TGTGCCAGCAGCTTGGCCGCGGTGGGAGGAAACACCATATATTTT. Encoded protein: CASSLAAVGGNTIYF.